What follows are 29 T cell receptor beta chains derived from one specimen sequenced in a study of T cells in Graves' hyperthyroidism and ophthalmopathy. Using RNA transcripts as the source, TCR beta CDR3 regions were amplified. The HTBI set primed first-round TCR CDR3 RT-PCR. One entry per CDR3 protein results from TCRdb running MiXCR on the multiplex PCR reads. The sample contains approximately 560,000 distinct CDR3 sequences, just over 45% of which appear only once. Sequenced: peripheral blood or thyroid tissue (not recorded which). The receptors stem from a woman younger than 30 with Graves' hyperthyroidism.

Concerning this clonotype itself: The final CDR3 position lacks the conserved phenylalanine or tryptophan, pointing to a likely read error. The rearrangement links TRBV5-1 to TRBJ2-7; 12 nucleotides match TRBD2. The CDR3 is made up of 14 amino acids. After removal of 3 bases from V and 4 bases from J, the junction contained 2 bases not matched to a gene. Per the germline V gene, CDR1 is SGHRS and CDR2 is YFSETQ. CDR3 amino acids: CASSWTSGVYEQYL. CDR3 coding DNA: TGCGCCAGCAGCTGGACTAGCGGGGTATACGAGCAGTACTTG.

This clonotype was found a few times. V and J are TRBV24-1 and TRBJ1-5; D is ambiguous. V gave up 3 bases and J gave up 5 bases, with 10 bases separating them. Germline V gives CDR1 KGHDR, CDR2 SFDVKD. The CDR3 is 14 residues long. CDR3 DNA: TGTGCCACCAGTGATCCCACGGGCGATCAGCCCCAGCATTTT. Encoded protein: CATSDPTGDQPQHF.

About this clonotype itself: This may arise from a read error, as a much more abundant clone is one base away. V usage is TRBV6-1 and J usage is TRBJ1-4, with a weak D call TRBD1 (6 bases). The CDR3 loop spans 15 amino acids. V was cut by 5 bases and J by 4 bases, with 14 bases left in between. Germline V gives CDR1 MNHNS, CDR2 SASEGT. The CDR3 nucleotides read TGTGCCAGCAGTCGGACGGGGGCTGGTAATGAAAAACTGTTTTTT. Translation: CASSRTGAGNEKLFF.

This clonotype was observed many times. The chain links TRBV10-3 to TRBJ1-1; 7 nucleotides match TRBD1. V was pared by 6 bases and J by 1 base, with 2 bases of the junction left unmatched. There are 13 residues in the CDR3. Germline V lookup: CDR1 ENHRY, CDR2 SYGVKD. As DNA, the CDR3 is TGTGCCATCAGGACAGGGACGAACACTGAAGCTTTCTTT. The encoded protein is CAIRTGTNTEAFF.

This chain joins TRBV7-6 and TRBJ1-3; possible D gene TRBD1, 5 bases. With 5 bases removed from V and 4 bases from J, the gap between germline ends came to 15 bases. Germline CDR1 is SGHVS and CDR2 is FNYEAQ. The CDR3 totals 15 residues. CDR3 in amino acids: CASSIVGVQGNTIYF. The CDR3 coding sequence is TGTGCCAGCAGCATAGTAGGGGTTCAGGGAAACACCATATATTTT. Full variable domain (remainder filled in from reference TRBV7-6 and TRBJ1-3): GAGVSQSPRYKVTKRGQDVALRCDPISGHVSLYWYRQALGQGPEFLTYFNYEAQQDKSGLPNDRFSAERPEGSISTLTIQRTEQRDSAMYRCASSIVGVQGNTIYFGEGSWLTVV.

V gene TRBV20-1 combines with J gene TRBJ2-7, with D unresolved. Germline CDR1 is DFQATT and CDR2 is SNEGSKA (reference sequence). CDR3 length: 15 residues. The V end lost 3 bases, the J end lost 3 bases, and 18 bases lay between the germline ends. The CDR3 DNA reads TGCAGTGCTAGCGGTACGTTTTTAGGCCGCTACGAGCAGTACTTC. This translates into CSASGTFLGRYEQYF.

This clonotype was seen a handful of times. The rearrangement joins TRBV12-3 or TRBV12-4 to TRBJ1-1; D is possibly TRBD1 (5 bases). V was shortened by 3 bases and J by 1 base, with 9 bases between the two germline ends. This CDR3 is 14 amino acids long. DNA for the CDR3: TGTGCCAGCAGTTTTAGGGGTCAGAACACTGAAGCTTTCTTT. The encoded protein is CASSFRGQNTEAFF.

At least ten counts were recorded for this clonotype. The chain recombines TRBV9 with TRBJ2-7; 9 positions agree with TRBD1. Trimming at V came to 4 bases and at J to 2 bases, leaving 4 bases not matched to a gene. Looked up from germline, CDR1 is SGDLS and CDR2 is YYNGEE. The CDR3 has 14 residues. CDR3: CASSQGTGTYEQYF. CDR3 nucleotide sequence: TGTGCCAGCAGCCAAGGGACAGGGACCTACGAGCAGTACTTC.

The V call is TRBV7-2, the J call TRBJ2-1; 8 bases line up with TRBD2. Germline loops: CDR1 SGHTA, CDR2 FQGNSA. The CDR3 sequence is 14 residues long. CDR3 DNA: TGTGCTTCTAACACGGGCGGGAGGCGCAATGAGCAGTTCTTC. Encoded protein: CASNTGGRRNEQFF.

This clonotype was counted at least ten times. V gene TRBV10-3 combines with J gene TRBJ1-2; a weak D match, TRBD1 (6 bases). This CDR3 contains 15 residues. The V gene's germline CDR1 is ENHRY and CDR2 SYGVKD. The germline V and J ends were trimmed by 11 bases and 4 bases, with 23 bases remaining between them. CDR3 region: CAALSDGGRSYGYTF. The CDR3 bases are TGTGCCGCCCTTTCGGATGGGGGGCGAAGCTATGGCTACACCTTC.

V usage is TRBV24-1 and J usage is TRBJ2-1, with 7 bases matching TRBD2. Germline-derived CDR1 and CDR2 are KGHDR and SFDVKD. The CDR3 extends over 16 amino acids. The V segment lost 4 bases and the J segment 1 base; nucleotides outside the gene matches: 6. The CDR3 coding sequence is TGTGCCACCAGTGACGTAGCGGGTAATTCCTACAATGAGCAGTTCTTC. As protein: CATSDVAGNSYNEQFF.

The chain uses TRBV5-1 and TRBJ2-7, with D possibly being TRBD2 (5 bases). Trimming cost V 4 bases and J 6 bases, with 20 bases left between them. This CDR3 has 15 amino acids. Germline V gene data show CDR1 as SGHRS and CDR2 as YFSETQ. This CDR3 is CASSGTDWWQCEQYF. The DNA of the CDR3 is TGCGCCAGCAGCGGCACGGACTGGTGGCAGTGCGAGCAGTACTTC.

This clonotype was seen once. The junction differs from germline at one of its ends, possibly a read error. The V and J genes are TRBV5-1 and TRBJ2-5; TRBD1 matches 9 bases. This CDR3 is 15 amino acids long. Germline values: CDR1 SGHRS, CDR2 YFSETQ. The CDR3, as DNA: TGTGCCAGCAGCCGGGCACAGGGGGCTACGGAGACCCAGTACTTC. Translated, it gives CASSRAQGATETQYF.

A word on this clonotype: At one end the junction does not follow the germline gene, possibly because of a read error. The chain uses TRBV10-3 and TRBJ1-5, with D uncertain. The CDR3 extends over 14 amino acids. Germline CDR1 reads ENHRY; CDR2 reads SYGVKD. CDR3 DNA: TGTGCCAGCAGTTACTCGGGTGAGGGCCAGCCCCAGCATTTT. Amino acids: CASSYSGEGQPQHF.

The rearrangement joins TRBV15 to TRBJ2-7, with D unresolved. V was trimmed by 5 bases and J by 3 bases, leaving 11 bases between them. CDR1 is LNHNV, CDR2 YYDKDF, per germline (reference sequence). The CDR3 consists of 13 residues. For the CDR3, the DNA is TGTGCCACCAGCCTAAGGGCTGGCTACGAGCAGTACTTC. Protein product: CATSLRAGYEQYF.

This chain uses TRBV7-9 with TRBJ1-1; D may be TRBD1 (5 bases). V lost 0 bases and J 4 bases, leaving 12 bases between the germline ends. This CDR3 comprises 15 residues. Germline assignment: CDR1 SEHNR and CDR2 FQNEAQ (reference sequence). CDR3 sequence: CASSLAGGGITEAFF. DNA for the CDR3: TGTGCCAGCAGCTTAGCGGGCGGGGGTATCACTGAAGCTTTCTTT. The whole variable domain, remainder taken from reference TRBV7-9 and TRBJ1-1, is DTGVSQNPRHKITKRGQNVTFRCDPISEHNRLYWYRQTLGQGPEFLTYFQNEAQLEKSRLLSDRFSAERPKGSFSTLEIQRTEQGDSAMYLCASSLAGGGITEAFFGQGTRLTVV.

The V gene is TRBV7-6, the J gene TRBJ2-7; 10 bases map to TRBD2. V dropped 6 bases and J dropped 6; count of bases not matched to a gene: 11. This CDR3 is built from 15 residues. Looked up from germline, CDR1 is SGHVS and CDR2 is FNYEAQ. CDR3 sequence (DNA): TGTGCCAGCAGTCCCAGCGGTAGCGGGAGGCTCGAGCAGTACTTC. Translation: CASSPSGSGRLEQYF.

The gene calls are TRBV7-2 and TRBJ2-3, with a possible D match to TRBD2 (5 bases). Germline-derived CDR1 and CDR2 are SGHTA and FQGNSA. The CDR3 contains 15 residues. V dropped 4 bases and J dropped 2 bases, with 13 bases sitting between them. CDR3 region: CASSYWTGFTDTQYF. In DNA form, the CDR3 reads TGTGCCAGCAGCTACTGGACTGGGTTCACAGATACGCAGTATTTT.

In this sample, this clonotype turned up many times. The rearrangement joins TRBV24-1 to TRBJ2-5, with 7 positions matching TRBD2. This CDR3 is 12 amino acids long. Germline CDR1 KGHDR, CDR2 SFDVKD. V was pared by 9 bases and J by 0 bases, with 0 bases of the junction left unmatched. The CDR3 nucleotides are TGTGCCACCGGGGGGGACCAAGAGACCCAGTACTTC. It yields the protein CATGGDQETQYF.

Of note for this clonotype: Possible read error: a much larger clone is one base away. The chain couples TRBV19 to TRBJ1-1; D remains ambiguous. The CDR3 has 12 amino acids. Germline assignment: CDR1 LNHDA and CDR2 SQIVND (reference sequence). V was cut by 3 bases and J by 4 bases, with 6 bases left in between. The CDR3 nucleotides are TGTGCCAGTAGTATGGTAGCCACTGAAGCTTTCTTT. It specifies CASSMVATEAFF.

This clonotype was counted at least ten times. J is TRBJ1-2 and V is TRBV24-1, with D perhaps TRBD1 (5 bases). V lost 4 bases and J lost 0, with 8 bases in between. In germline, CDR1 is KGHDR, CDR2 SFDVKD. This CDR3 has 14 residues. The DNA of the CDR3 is TGTGCCACCAGTGACGCGACAGCTAACTATGGCTACACCTTC. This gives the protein CATSDATANYGYTF.

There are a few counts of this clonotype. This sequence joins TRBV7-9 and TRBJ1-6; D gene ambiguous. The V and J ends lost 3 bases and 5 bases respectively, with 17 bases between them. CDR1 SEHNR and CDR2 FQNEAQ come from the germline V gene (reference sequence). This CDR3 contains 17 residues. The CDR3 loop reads CASSLEREWGNNSPLHF. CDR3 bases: TGTGCCAGCAGCTTGGAGAGGGAGTGGGGAAATAATTCACCCCTCCACTTT. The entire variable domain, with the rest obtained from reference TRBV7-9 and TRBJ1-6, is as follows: DTGVSQNPRHKITKRGQNVTFRCDPISEHNRLYWYRQTLGQGPEFLTYFQNEAQLEKSRLLSDRFSAERPKGSFSTLEIQRTEQGDSAMYLCASSLEREWGNNSPLHFGNGTRLTVT.

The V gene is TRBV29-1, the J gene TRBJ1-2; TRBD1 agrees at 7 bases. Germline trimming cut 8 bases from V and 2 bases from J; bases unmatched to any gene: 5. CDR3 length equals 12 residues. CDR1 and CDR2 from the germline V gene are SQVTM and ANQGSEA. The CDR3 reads CSTGQENYGYTF. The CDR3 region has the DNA TGCAGCACCGGACAGGAGAACTATGGCTACACCTTC.

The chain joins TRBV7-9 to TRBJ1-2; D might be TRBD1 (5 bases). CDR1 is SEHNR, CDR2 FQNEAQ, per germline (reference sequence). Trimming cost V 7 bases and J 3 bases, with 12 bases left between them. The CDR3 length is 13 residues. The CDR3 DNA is TGTGCCAGCACCCTAGGGGTTTACTATGGCTACACCTTC. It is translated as CASTLGVYYGYTF.

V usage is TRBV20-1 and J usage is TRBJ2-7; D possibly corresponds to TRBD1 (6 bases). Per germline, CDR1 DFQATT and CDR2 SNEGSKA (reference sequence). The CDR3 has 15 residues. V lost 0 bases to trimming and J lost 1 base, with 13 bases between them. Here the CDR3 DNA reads TGCAGTGCTAGAGATCTCTTACAGGGTTCCTACGAGCAGTACTTC. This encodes CSARDLLQGSYEQYF.

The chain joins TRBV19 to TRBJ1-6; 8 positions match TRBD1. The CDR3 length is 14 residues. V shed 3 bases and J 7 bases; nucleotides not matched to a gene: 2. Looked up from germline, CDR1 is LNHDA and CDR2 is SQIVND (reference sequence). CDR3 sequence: CASSMTGANSPLHF. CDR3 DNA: TGTGCCAGTAGTATGACAGGGGCAAATTCACCCCTCCACTTT.

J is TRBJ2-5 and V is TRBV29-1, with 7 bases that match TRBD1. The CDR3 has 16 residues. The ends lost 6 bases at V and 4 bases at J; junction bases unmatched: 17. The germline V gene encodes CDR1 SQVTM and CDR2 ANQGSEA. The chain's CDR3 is CSVNLDRDSGRETQYF. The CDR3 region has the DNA TGCAGCGTCAACCTAGATAGGGACAGCGGAAGAGAGACCCAGTACTTC.

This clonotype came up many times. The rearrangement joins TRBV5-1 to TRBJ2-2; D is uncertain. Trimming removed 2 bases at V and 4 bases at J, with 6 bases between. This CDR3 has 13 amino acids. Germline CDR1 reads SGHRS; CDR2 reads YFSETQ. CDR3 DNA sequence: TGCGCCAGCAGCTTTTCCACCACCGGGGAGCTGTTTTTT. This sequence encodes CASSFSTTGELFF.

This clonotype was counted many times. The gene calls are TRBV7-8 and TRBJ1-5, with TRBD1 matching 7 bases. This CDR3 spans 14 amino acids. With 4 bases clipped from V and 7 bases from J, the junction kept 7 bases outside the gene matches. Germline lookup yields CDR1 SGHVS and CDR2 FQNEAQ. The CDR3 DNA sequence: TGTGCCAGCAGCTCCAGACAGGGCAGGCAGCCCCAGCATTTT. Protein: CASSSRQGRQPQHF. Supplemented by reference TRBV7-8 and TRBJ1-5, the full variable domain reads GAGVSQSPRYKVAKRGQDVALRCDPISGHVSLFWYQQALGQGPEFLTYFQNEAQLDKSGLPSDRFFAERPEGSVSTLKIQRTQQEDSAVYLCASSSRQGRQPQHFGDGTRLSIL.